The 2 T cell receptor beta chains listed next were all sequenced from one sample in a study of blood T cell repertoires in COVID-19. Sequenced by immunoSEQ multiplex PCR; TCRdb stores in-frame clones only, minus some. The data contain about 68,000 clones, more than 85% of them singletons. Material for sequencing was peripheral blood. These receptors came from a man aged 35 to 55 with COVID-19, enrolled during active disease.

V usage is TRBV27 and J usage is TRBJ2-1, with a weak D call TRBD2 (6 bases). The CDR3 runs 15 residues. The germline V gene has CDR1 MNHEY and CDR2 SMNVEV (reference sequence). V lost 3 bases and J lost 3, with 12 bases in between. CDR3 DNA: TGTGCCAGCAGTTTGGGGGGTACTTACTACAATGAGCAGTTCTTC. Protein product: CASSLGGTYYNEQFF.

V usage is TRBV5-1 and J usage is TRBJ2-3; D is uncertain. The V and J ends lost 0 bases and 7 bases respectively, with 9 bases between them. This CDR3 comprises 13 residues. The V gene's germline CDR1 is SGHRS and CDR2 YFSETQ. The chain's CDR3 is CASSLEEPNTQYF. As DNA, the CDR3 is TGCGCCAGCAGCTTGGAGGAGCCCAATACGCAGTATTTT.